This TCR beta chain was recorded in a study of T cell repertoires in cytomegalovirus infection. TCRdb recomputed calls from the reads with MiXCR, one row per CDR3 protein. This table has around 740,000 distinct CDR3 sequences, 35% appearing once. V lost 5 bases and J 2 bases, leaving 21 bases between the germline ends. The CDR3 covers 17 residues. Germline lookup yields CDR1 SGHTA and CDR2 FQGNSA. Ten or more counts support this clonotype. The sequenced sample was PBMCs. This chain uses TRBV7-2 with TRBJ2-5, with unresolved D. This TCR came from a human donor in good health (CMV status not recorded). Some clones in this sample may be carry-over from other donors' samples. The CDR3 DNA reads as TGTGCCAGCAGCACCACCCCCTCGAGAAGGGCGCAAGAGACCCAGTACTTC. Encoded protein: CASSTTPSRRAQETQYF. The full variable domain, its missing parts supplied by reference TRBV7-2 and TRBJ2-5, is GAGVSQSPSNKVTEKGKDVELRCDPISGHTALYWYRQSLGQGLEFLIYFQGNSAPDKSGLPSDRFSAERTGGSVSTLTIQRTQQEDSAVYLCASSTTPSRRAQETQYFGPGTRLLVL.